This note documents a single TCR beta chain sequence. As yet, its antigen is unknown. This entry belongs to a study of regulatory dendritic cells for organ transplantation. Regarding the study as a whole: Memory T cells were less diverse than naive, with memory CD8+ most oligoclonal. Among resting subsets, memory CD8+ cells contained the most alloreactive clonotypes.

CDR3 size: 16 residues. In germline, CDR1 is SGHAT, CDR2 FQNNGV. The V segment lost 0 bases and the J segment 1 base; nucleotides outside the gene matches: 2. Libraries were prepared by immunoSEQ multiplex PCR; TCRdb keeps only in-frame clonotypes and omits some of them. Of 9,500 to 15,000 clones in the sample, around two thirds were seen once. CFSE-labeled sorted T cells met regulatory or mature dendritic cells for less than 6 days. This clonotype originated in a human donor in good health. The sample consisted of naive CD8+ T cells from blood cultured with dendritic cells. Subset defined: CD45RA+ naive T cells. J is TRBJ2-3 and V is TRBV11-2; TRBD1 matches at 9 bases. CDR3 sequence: CASSLEQGAGTDTQYF. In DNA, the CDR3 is TGTGCCAGCAGCTTAGAACAGGGGGCTGGCACAGATACGCAGTATTTT.